This T cell receptor (beta chain) was identified in a study of control samples from healthy donors and cancer patients (dated by TCRdb to 2018 to 2021). This clone was observed a handful of times. Its antigen remains unidentified. One base away there is no much larger clone; base qualities are not given. The library was built by means of the immunoSEQ multiplex PCR assay. TCRdb mirrors the immuneACCESS table, restricted to in-frame sequences. Some clones are absent from its copies; in checked studies, under half trace to an unresolved V gene, and the reason for the others is unknown. The table for this sample lists approximately 85,000 clones; approximately 91% of them were counted only once. The ten largest clones capture 7.6% of the sample. CDR1 is given as SGHNT and CDR2 as YYREEE, both from the germline V gene (reference sequence). The CDR3 runs 16 residues from the cysteine to the phenylalanine. Only the CDR3 DNA is retained, 48 bases long and in frame from the first base. The V end gives up 0 bases and the J end 4 bases, leaving 4 bases in the junction not matched to a gene.

This sequence originates from a woman aged 55-69 years in good health. The specimen sequenced was blood. The V and J segments used are TRBV5-4 and TRBJ2-2; 9 central bases correspond to TRBD1. The nucleotide sequence is TGTGCCAGCAGCTTGGCGGGGGGACAGGGCACCGGGGAGCTGTTTTTT. It codes for CASSLAGGQGTGELFF.